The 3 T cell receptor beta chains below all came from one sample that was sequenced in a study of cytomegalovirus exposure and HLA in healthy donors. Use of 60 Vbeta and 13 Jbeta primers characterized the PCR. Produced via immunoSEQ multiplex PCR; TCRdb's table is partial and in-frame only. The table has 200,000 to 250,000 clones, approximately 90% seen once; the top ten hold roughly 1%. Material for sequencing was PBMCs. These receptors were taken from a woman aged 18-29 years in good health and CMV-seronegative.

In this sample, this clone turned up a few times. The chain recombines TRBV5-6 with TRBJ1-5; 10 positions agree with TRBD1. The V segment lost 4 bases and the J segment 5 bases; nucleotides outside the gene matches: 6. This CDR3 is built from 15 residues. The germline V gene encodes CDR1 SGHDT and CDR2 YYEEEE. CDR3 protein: CASSLRDRGDQPQHF. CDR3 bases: TGTGCCAGCAGCCTACGGGACAGGGGAGATCAGCCCCAGCATTTT.

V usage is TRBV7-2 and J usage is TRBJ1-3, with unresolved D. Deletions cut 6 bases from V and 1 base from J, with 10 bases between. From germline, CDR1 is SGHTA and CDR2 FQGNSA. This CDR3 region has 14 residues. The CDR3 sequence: CASRPAGSGNTIYF. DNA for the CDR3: TGTGCCAGCAGACCGGCGGGGTCTGGAAACACCATATATTTT. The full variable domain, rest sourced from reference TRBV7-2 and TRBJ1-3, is GAGVSQSPSNKVTEKGKDVELRCDPISGHTALYWYRQSLGQGLEFLIYFQGNSAPDKSGLPSDRFSAERTGGSVSTLTIQRTQQEDSAVYLCASRPAGSGNTIYFGEGSWLTVV.

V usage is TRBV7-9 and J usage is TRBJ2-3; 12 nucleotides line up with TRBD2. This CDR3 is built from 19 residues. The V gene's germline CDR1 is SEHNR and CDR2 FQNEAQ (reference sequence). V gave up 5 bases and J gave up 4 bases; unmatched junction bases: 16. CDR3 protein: CASSPRNPRLAGVADTQYF. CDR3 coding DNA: TGTGCCAGCAGCCCCCGAAACCCCCGACTAGCGGGAGTTGCAGATACGCAGTATTTT.